Here is one TCR beta chain with its context. Antigen specificity is unknown. The repertoire was sequenced with immunoSEQ multiplex PCR; TCRdb's copy has only in-frame clones and lacks some. The table records approximately 300,000 clones, 70% to 90% of them present only once. This sample was included in a study of Ad26.COV2.S vaccination and SARS-CoV-2 variants. Overall study context: Within the COV1001 Ad26.COV2.S trial arm, the donor was enrolled.

This CDR3 comprises 18 residues. V was cut by 4 bases and J by 4 bases, with 27 bases left in between. The germline CDR1 and CDR2 sequences are SGHNT and YYREEE (reference sequence). The study, taken as a whole, reports: It was vaccine recipients, not placebo recipients, who had the higher spike-specific TCR breadth.

Described treatment: roughly 18 received Ad26.COV2.S at low or high dose, single or two shots; 5 received placebo; per-sample allocation not given. Sample collection was performed on day 63 after the first vaccine or placebo injection. At a Boston site, the person donating was an adult of 18-55 years. As its vector, the vaccine had Ad26, which expressed Wuhan-strain SARS-CoV-2 spike. The gene calls are TRBV5-4 and TRBJ2-7; D not resolved. This TCR was sampled from a person between 18 and 59 years old who received the Ad26.COV2.S COVID-19 vaccine or a placebo. Sample: peripheral blood, taken in a trial of Ad26.COV2.S vaccine versus placebo. CDR3 in amino acids: CASSLYPSTGWVGYEQYF. CDR3 sequence (DNA): TGTGCCAGCAGCCTCTACCCTAGTACTGGTTGGGTGGGTTACGAGCAGTACTTC.